This T cell receptor beta chain was identified in a study of CXCR3-negative and CXCR3-positive naive CD8 T cells. Study overall: Sequencing gave roughly 140 million TRB reads overall, about 1.5 +/- 0.3 million per library. Findings and limits, study-wide: For CXCR3-positive naive cells, TRB CDR3s were more hydrophobic than those of CXCR3-negative naive cells.

A CD45RO-CCR7+CD27+CD95- profile was what naive CD8+ T cells displayed. This CDR3 is built from 13 residues. The germline V gene encodes CDR1 MNHEY and CDR2 SMNVEV (reference sequence). Libraries were UMI-labeled 5' RACE TRB cDNA. TCRdb re-called the 5' RACE reads; every CDR3 protein appears as one record, without DNA. This sample's clone table lists about 89,000 distinct CDR3 sequences. In the case of this clonotype: What it binds is not known.

This sequence originates from a human donor in good health. Some clones in this sample may be carry-over from other donors' samples. Material for sequencing was naive CXCR3+ CD8+ T cells from blood. Indicated subset: CD45RO-CCR7+CD27+CD95- naive CD8+ T cells expressing CXCR3 (TNR3+). The V and J genes are TRBV27 and TRBJ2-4; TCRdb calls TRBD1, which cannot be checked without DNA. CDR3 sequence reads: CASSLDRADIQYF.